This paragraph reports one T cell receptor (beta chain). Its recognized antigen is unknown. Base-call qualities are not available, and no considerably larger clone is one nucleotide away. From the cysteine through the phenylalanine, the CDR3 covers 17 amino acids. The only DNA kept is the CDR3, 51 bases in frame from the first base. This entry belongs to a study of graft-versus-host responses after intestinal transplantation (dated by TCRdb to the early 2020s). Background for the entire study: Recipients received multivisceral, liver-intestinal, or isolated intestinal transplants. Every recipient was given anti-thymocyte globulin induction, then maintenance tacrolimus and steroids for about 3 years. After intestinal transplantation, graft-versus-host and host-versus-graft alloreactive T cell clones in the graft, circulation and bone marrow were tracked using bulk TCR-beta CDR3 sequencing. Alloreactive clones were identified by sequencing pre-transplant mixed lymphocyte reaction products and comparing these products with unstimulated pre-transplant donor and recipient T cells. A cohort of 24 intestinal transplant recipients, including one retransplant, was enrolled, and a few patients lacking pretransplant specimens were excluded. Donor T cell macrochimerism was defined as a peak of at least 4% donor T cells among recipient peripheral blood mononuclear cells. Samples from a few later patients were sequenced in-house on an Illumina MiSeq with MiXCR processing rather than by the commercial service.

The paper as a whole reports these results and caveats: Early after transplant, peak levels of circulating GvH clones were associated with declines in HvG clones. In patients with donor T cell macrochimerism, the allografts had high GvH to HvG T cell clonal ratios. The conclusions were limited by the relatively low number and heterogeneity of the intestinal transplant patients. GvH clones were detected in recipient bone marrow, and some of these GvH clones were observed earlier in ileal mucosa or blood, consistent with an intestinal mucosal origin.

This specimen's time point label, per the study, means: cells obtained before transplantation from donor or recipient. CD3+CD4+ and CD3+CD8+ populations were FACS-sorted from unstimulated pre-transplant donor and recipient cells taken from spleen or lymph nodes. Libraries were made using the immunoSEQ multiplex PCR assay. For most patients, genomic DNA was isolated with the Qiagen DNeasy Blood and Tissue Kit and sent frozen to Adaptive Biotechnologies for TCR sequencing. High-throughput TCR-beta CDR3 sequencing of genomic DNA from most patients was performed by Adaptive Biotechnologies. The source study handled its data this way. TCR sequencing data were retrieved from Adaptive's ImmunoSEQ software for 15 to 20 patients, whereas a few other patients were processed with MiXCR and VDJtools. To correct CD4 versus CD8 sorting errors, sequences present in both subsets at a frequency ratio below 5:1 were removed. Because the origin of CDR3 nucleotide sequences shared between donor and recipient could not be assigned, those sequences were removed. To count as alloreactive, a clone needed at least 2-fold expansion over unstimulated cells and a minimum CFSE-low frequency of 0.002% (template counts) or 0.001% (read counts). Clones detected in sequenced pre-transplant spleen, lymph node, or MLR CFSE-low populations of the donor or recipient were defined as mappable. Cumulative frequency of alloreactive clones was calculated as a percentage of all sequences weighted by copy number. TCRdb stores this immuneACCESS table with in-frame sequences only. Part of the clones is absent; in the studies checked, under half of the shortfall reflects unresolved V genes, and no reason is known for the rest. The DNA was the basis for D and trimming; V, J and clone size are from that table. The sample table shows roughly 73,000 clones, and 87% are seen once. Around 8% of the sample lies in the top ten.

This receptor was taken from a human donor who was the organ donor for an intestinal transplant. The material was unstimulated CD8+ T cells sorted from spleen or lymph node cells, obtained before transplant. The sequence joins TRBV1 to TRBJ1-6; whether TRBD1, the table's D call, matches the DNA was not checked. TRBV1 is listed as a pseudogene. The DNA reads TGCACCAGCAGCCAAGTTGACAGAGCGACTTTTAATTCACCCCTCCACTTT. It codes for CTSSQVDRATFNSPLHF.